The present T cell receptor (beta chain) was sequenced within a study of PD-1 blockade in classical Hodgkin lymphoma. Time point meaning: cycle 4 day 1 (C4D1), after six to seven weeks of nivolumab. All patients experienced relapse after autologous stem cell transplantation, and brentuximab vedotin exposure was variable. TCRdb keeps only in-frame clones here, not all; method: immunoSEQ multiplex PCR. This repertoire shows some 110,000 clones, more than 70% found once; its top ten account for roughly 19%. This clonotype was obtained from a human donor with classical Hodgkin lymphoma. This sample comprised peripheral blood mononuclear cells (PBMCs), obtained before the fourth cycle of nivolumab.

In DNA, the CDR3 is TGTGCCAGCAGCCGGACGGGTTCCTACGAGCAGTACTTC. Translating it yields CASSRTGSYEQYF. The chain recombines TRBV7-9 with TRBJ2-7; D is ambiguous. The CDR3 runs 13 residues. Germline assignment: CDR1 SEHNR and CDR2 FQNEAQ (reference sequence). V was shortened by 5 bases and J by 1 base, with 9 bases between the two germline ends.